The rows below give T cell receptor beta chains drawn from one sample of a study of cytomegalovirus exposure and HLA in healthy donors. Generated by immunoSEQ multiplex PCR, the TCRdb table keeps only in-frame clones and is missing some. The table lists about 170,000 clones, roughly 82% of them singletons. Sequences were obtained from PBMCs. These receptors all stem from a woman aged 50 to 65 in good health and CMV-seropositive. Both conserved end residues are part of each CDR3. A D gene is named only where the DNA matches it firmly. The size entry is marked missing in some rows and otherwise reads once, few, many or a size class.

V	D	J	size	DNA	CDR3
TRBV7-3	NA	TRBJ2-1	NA	TGTGCCAGCAGCTTAATCCGAGGCAATGAGCAGTTCTTC	CASSLIRGNEQFF
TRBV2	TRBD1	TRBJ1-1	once	TGTGCCAGCAGGGGGGACAGCTTGAACACTGAAGCTTTCTTT	CASRGDSLNTEAFF
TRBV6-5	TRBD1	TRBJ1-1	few	TGTGCCAGCAGTCTACAGGGGACTGAAGCTTTCTTT	CASSLQGTEAFF
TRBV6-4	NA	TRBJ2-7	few	TGTGCCAAAAAAGTAAGGGGTTCGTACGAGCAGTACTTC	CAKKVRGSYEQYF
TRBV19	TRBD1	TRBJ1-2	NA	TGTGCCAGTAGCCGGGAGGGGGCCTTCTATGGCTACACCTTC	CASSREGAFYGYTF
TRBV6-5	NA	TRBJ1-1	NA	TGTGCCAGCAGCCACAGCGGGGAGGGCACTGAAGCTTTCTTT	CASSHSGEGTEAFF
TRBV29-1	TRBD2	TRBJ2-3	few	TGCAGCGTTGGAGTCAGGGAGGGGAGCACAGATACGCAGTATTTT	CSVGVREGSTDTQYF
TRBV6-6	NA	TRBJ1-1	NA	TGTGCCAGCAGTCCTACGAACACTGAAGCTTTCTTT	CASSPTNTEAFF
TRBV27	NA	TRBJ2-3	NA	TGTGCCAGCAGTTTATGGGCCGATTCGGATACGCAGTATTTT	CASSLWADSDTQYF
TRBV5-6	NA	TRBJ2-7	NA	TGTGCCAGCAGCTTTTTAGATTACGAGCAGTACTTC	CASSFLDYEQYF
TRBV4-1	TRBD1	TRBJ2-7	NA	TGCGCCAGCACCCGGCGACAGGGGGCAGGCGAGCAGTACTTC	CASTRRQGAGEQYF
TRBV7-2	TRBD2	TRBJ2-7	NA	TGTGCCAGCAGGCCCGGGGGGACCTCCTACGAGCAGTACTTC	CASRPGGTSYEQYF
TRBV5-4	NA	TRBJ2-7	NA	TGTGCCAGCAGCCTTCAGACAGGCCTAGGGTACGAGCAGTACTTC	CASSLQTGLGYEQYF
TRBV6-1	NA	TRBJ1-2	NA	TGTGCCAGCAGAACCGGAACGGGATATGGCTACACCTTC	CASRTGTGYGYTF
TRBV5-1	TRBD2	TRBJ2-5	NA	TGCGCCAGCAGCTGGGGGACTAGCGGGGGTGTCCAAGAGACCCAGTACTTC	CASSWGTSGGVQETQYF
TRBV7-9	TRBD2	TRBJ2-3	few	TGTGCCAGCAGCTTAGTGAGGAGCGGGGGCCGGGGCACAGATACGCAGTATTTT	CASSLVRSGGRGTDTQYF
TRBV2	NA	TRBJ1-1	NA	TGTGCCAGCAGGAACAGGGTCGACACTGAAGCTTTCTTT	CASRNRVDTEAFF
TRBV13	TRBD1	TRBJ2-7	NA	TGTGCCAGCAGCCTCGGGACAGCCTACGAGCAGTACTTC	CASSLGTAYEQYF
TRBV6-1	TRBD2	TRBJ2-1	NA	TGTGCCAGCAGTGAGTGGACTAGCGGAGGTACGCCGTTCTTC	CASSEWTSGGTPFF
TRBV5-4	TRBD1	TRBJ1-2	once	TGTGCCAGCAGCGCAAGGACAGGGCTAGAGGGGGGCTACACCTTC	CASSARTGLEGGYTF
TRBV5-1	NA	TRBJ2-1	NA	TGCGCCAGCATCTCAACGTACTTGGAGCAGTTCTTC	CASISTYLEQFF
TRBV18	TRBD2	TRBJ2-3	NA	TGTGCCAGCTCACCAAGGAGCGGGGGTGTCACAGATACGCAGTATTTT	CASSPRSGGVTDTQYF
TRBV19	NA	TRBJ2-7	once	TGTGCCAGTAGTATAACGGGGACCTACGAGCAGTACTTC	CASSITGTYEQYF
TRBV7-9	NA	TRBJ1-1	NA	TGTGCCAGCAGCCCAACCGACAGGCGAGCCTCTGAAGCTTTCTTT	CASSPTDRRASEAFF
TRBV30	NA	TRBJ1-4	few	TGTGCCACGGACAGACCAACTAATGAAAAACTGTTTTTT	CATDRPTNEKLFF
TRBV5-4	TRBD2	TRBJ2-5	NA	TGTGCCAGCAGCGCGCCGGGGGGGCCCGAGACCCAGTACTTC	CASSAPGGPETQYF
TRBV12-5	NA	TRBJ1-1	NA	TGTGCTAGCGGAGGGAGAGGAGGTGAAGCTTTCTTT	CASGGRGGEAFF
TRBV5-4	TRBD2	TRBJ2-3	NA	TGTGCCAGCAGCTTGGCGGGACTACATACGCAGTATTTT	CASSLAGLHTQYF
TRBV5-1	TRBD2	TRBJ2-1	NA	TGCGCCAGCACAGCGGGGGGACTCCCAGGTCATGAGCAGTTCTTC	CASTAGGLPGHEQFF
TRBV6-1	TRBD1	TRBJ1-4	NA	TGTGCCAGCACAAGACAGGGAAGTGAAAAACTGTTTTTT	CASTRQGSEKLFF
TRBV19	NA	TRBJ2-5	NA	TGTGCCAGTAGTATGGCCCCGAGGGAGACCCAGTACTTC	CASSMAPRETQYF
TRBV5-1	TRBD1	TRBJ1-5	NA	TGCGCCAGCAGCTTGGAAGGGGGCGGCAATCAGCCCCAGCATTTT	CASSLEGGGNQPQHF
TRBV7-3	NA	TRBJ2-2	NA	TGTGCCAGCAGCTTCGTCCATCAGACCGGGGAGCTGTTTTTT	CASSFVHQTGELFF
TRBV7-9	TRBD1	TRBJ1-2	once	TGTGCCAGCAGCTTAAGGGACAGCCATGGCTACACCTTC	CASSLRDSHGYTF
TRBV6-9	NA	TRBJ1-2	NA	TGTGCCAGCAGTCCCCCTCACACCTTC	CASSPPHTF
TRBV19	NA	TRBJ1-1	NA	TGTGCCAGTAGTATTCGGGGGGCAGGCACTGAAGCTTTCTTT	CASSIRGAGTEAFF
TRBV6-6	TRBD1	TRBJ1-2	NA	TGTGCCAGCAGTTACTCGATAGGGGGCGCCGGCTATGGCTACACCTTC	CASSYSIGGAGYGYTF
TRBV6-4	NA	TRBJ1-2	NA	TGTGCCAGCAGTGACACCGAGATGGACAGCTACACCTTC	CASSDTEMDSYTF
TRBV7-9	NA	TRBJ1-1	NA	TGTGCCAGCAGCTACAGGGTTACGACTGAAGCTTTCTTT	CASSYRVTTEAFF
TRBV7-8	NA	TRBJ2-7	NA	TGTGCCAGCAGCTCTACGGACAGAATAGCCTACGAGCAGTACTTC	CASSSTDRIAYEQYF
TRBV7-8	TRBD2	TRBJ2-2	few	TGTGCCAGCAGCTCCAGGTTCGGGAGCGGGGGTAACACCGGGGAGCTGTTTTTT	CASSSRFGSGGNTGELFF
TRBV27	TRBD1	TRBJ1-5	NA	TGTGCCAGCAGTCAGGGTGTCGGGACAGGACACAATCAGCCCCAGCATTTT	CASSQGVGTGHNQPQHF
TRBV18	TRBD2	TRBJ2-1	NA	TGTGCCAGCTCACCACCGGGACGGGGGGAAGGTGAGCAGTTCTTC	CASSPPGRGEGEQFF
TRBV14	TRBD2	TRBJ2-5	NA	TGTGCCAGCAGCCAAGGCCTAGCGGGGGGGCCCCACTTC	CASSQGLAGGPHF
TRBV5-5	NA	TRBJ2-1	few	TGTGCCAGCAGCTTGGAAATCGGGAGCTCCTACAATGAGCAGTTCTTC	CASSLEIGSSYNEQFF
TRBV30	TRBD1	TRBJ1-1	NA	TGTGCCTGGAGTGTAAGGAACAGGGGCCCGTTGAACACTGAAGCTTTCTTT	CAWSVRNRGPLNTEAFF
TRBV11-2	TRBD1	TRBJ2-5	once	TGTGCCAGCAGCTTCGGACAGGGGGAGAGAGAGACCCAGTACTTC	CASSFGQGERETQYF
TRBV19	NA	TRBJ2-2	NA	TGTGCCAGTAGTTCAACTATTGCCGGGGAGCTGTTTTTT	CASSSTIAGELFF